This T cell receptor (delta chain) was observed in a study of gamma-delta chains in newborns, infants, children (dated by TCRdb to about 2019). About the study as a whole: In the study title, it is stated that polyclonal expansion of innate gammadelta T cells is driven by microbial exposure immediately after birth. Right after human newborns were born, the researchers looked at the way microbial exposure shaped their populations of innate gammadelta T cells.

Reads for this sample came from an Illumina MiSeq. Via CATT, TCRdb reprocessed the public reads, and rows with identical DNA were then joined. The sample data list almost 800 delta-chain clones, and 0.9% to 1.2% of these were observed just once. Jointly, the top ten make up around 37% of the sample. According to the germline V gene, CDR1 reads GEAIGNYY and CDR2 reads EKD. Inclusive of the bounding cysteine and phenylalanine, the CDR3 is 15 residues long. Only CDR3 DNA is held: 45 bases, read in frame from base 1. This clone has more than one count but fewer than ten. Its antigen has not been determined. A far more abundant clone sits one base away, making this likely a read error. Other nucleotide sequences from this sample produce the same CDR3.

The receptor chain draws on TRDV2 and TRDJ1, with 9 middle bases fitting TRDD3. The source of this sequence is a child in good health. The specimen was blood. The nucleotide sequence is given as TGTGCCTGCGACAAACTGGGGGAACACACCGATAAACTCATCTTT. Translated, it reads CACDKLGEHTDKLIF.